The TCR beta chain described here comes from a study of blood T cell repertoires in COVID-19. The data were produced by immunoSEQ multiplex PCR, yet TCRdb's version contains in-frame clones alone and is incomplete. The sample includes approximately 500,000 clones, about 88% seen only once; the top ten take roughly 1%. The germline V gene encodes CDR1 SEHNR and CDR2 FQNEAQ (reference sequence). The trim removed 5 bases at V and 0 bases at J, leaving 7 bases unmatched. This CDR3 spans 15 amino acids. The sample taken for sequencing was peripheral blood. The J gene is TRBJ2-7, the V gene TRBV7-9; 7 bases are a match to TRBD1. This receptor was identified in a man in his late teens or twenties with COVID-19, enrolled during active disease. The CDR3 spells CASSPWTGRSYEQYF. DNA for the CDR3: TGTGCCAGCAGCCCTTGGACAGGCCGCTCCTACGAGCAGTACTTC.